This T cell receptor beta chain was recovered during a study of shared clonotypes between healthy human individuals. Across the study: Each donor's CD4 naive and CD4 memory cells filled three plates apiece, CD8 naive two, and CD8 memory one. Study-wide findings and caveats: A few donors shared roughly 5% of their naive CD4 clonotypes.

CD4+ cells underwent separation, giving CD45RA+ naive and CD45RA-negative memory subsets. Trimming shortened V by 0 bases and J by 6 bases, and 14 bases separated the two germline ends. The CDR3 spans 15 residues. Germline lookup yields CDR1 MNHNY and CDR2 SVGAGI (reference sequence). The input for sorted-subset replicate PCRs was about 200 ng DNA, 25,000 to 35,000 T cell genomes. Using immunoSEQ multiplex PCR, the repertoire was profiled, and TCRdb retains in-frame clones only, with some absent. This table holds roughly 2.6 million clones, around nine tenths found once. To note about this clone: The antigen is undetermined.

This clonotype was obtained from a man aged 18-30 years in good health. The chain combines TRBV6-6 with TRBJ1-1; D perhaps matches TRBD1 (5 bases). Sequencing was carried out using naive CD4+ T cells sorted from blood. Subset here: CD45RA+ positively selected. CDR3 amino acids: CASSYSSVGDSEAFF. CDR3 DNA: TGTGCCAGCAGTTACTCCTCTGTAGGGGACTCTGAAGCTTTCTTT.